These T cell receptor beta chains were read from a single sample in a study of shared clonotypes between healthy human individuals. Profiling relied on immunoSEQ multiplex PCR, and the TCRdb table lists in-frame clones only, not all of them. The sample has around 2.5 million clones; 93% are singletons. Material for sequencing was naive CD4+ T cells from PBMCs. The receptors were gathered from a young man in good health. Some clones in this sample may be carry-over from other donors' samples. CDR3s include the opening cysteine and the closing phenylalanine or tryptophan. The D gene is left open where the match is weak. Some rows have no size entry. The others give once, few or many, or a class for an expanded clone.

>TRBV21-1|TRBJ2-2|NA|NA
CAVLSTGAGELFF
TGTGCCGTTCTCTCAACGGGGGCCGGGGAGCTGTTTTTT
>TRBV2|TRBJ1-4|once|TRBD1
CATQGVGEKLFF
TGTGCCACGCAGGGGGTCGGTGAAAAACTGTTTTTT
>TRBV18|TRBJ2-3|NA|NA
CASSGDRSSTDTQYF
TGTGCCAGCTCAGGGGACCGAAGTAGCACAGATACGCAGTATTTT
>TRBV19|TRBJ1-2|few|TRBD1
CASSPIGGRGYTF
TGTGCCAGTAGCCCCATAGGGGGCCGAGGCTACACCTTC
>TRBV2|TRBJ1-1|NA|NA
CASSGHLNTEAFF
TGTGCCAGCAGTGGACACCTGAACACTGAAGCTTTCTTT
>TRBV28|TRBJ2-2|NA|TRBD2
CATGGANTGELFF
TGTGCCACCGGGGGGGCGAACACCGGGGAGCTGTTTTTT
>TRBV14|TRBJ2-3|NA|TRBD1
CASSFFGTESDTQYF
TGTGCCAGCAGCTTTTTTGGGACAGAGTCAGATACGCAGTATTTT
>TRBV7-8|TRBJ2-7|NA|NA
CASTPDSFSYEQYF
TGTGCCAGCACCCCGGACAGTTTTTCCTACGAGCAGTACTTC
>TRBV29-1|TRBJ2-3|NA|TRBD1
CSVRRGRGDTQYF
TGCAGCGTTCGCAGGGGGCGGGGAGATACGCAGTATTTT
>TRBV2|TRBJ2-7|NA|TRBD2
CASSEGPPSGSSYEQYF
TGTGCCAGCAGTGAAGGTCCCCCTAGCGGGAGCTCCTACGAGCAGTACTTC
>TRBV5-1|TRBJ1-1|NA|NA
CASSSPDSGNTEAFF
TGCGCCAGCAGCTCCCCGGACAGCGGTAACACTGAAGCTTTCTTT
>TRBV6-1|TRBJ1-5|few|NA
CASSAAGVGQPQHF
TGTGCCAGCAGTGCGGCAGGGGTAGGTCAGCCCCAGCATTTT
>TRBV5-4|TRBJ2-7|NA|NA
CASSLSSGVSYEQYF
TGTGCCAGCAGCTTGAGTTCCGGGGTCTCCTACGAGCAGTACTTC
>TRBV10-1|TRBJ1-1|NA|TRBD1
CASSPKSKPGQGHSGPMNTEAFF
TGCGCCAGCAGTCCGAAGTCAAAGCCGGGACAGGGGCATTCCGGCCCCATGAACACTGAAGCTTTCTTT
>TRBV18|TRBJ2-1|NA|TRBD1
CASSPLPGLGTVGDEQFF
TGTGCCAGCTCACCCCTACCTGGTTTAGGGACAGTCGGCGATGAGCAGTTCTTC
>TRBV29-1|TRBJ1-2|once|NA
CSVEDASNYGYTF
TGCAGCGTTGAAGATGCCTCTAACTATGGCTACACCTTC
>TRBV15|TRBJ2-2|NA|NA
CATSRDLGIGELFF
TGTGCCACCAGCAGAGATTTAGGGATCGGGGAGCTGTTTTTT
>TRBV11-2|TRBJ1-1|NA|TRBD1
CASSLDRLSAGGFTEAFF
TGTGCCAGCAGCTTAGATCGATTGAGCGCAGGGGGGTTCACTGAAGCTTTCTTT
>TRBV15|TRBJ1-2|NA|NA
CATSRDIIQGVGEGYTF
TGTGCCACCAGCAGAGATATTATACAGGGCGTCGGGGAAGGCTACACCTTC
>TRBV18|TRBJ1-5|NA|NA
CASSPGPQQPQHF
TGTGCCAGCTCCCCGGGCCCTCAACAGCCCCAGCATTTT
>TRBV6-1|TRBJ2-7|NA|NA
CASTGMGEQYF
TGTGCCAGTACAGGGATGGGGGAGCAGTACTTC
>TRBV29-1|TRBJ2-1|NA|NA
CSVEVTPGPEQFF
TGCAGCGTTGAAGTTACCCCGGGACCGGAGCAGTTCTTC
>TRBV30|TRBJ2-7|NA|TRBD1
CAWSGDRAYEQYF
TGTGCCTGGAGCGGGGACAGGGCCTACGAGCAGTACTTC
>TRBV7-3|TRBJ2-2|NA|NA
CASSSGQGPGELFF
TGTGCCAGCAGCTCTGGGCAAGGACCCGGGGAGCTGTTTTTT
>TRBV5-4|TRBJ2-1|NA|NA
CASSLRDLGDEQFF
TGTGCCAGCAGCTTGCGGGATCTGGGCGATGAGCAGTTCTTC
>TRBV18|TRBJ1-3|NA|TRBD1
CASSVTGGGNTIYF
TGTGCCAGCTCGGTGACAGGGGGAGGAAACACCATATATTTT
>TRBV15|TRBJ2-5|NA|NA
CATSRGGGPETQYF
TGTGCCACCAGCAGAGGTGGAGGGCCGGAGACCCAGTACTTC
>TRBV5-1|TRBJ2-1|once|TRBD2
CASSLTAGDNEQFF
TGCGCCAGCAGCTTGACCGCGGGGGACAATGAGCAGTTCTTC
>TRBV27|TRBJ2-7|NA|NA
CASSLSLGGYEQYF
TGTGCCAGCAGTTTATCGCTGGGAGGCTACGAGCAGTACTTC
>TRBV9|TRBJ2-5|once|NA
CASSPSSSGKRPSGGTQYF
TGTGCCAGCAGCCCAAGTAGTAGCGGGAAAAGGCCGTCAGGGGGGACCCAGTACTTC
>TRBV6-1|TRBJ2-1|NA|NA
CASSELAGREDEQFF
TGTGCCAGCAGTGAACTTGCCGGGAGAGAGGATGAGCAGTTCTTC
>TRBV6-5|TRBJ2-7|NA|NA
CASSASRGYEQYF
TGTGCCAGCAGTGCCAGCAGGGGCTACGAGCAGTACTTC
>TRBV7-2|TRBJ2-1|NA|NA
CASDLGKSSYNEQFF
TGTGCCAGCGACTTGGGGAAAAGCTCCTACAATGAGCAGTTCTTC
>TRBV9|TRBJ1-2|NA|NA
CASSVDWNYGYTF
TGTGCCAGCAGCGTAGACTGGAACTATGGCTACACCTTC
>TRBV27|TRBJ2-1|NA|TRBD2
CASIGLAGESSREQFF
TGTGCCAGCATCGGACTAGCGGGCGAAAGCTCACGGGAGCAGTTCTTC
>TRBV28|TRBJ1-2|NA|NA
CASSLPRLQGIYTF
TGTGCCAGCAGTTTGCCAAGGCTGCAGGGAATCTACACCTTC
>TRBV9|TRBJ1-1|NA|NA
CANQGKIGNTEAFF
TGTGCCAACCAGGGAAAGATAGGGAACACTGAAGCTTTCTTT
>TRBV29-1|TRBJ1-1|few|NA
CSVTVQDTEAFF
TGCAGCGTTACGGTCCAGGACACTGAAGCTTTCTTT
>TRBV30|TRBJ2-7|NA|TRBD1
CAWSKGQSYEQYF
TGTGCCTGGAGTAAGGGACAGTCCTACGAGCAGTACTTC
>TRBV7-9|TRBJ2-7|NA|TRBD1
CASRSGQGPTYEQYF
TGTGCCAGCAGATCCGGACAGGGGCCAACCTACGAGCAGTACTTC
>TRBV2|TRBJ2-4|NA|NA
CASKISGSGDIQYF
TGTGCCAGCAAAATTAGCGGGTCAGGGGACATTCAGTACTTC
>TRBV7-9|TRBJ1-3|NA|NA
CASSRTYGRGGPGNTIYF
TGTGCCAGCAGTCGCACTTACGGCCGCGGGGGGCCTGGAAACACCATATATTTT
>TRBV5-1|TRBJ2-5|NA|TRBD2
CASSQGTSGSIQTQYF
TGCGCCAGCAGCCAAGGGACTAGCGGGAGCATCCAGACCCAGTACTTC
>TRBV29-1|TRBJ2-5|NA|NA
CSARASQETQYF
TGCAGCGCCCGGGCCAGCCAAGAGACCCAGTACTTC
>TRBV18|TRBJ1-1|NA|TRBD1
CASSPQPGQHMNTEAFF
TGTGCCAGCTCGCCACAACCGGGACAGCACATGAACACTGAAGCTTTCTTT
>TRBV15|TRBJ2-4|NA|TRBD2
CATSRDPAWGTSSGLQYF
TGTGCCACCAGCAGAGATCCCGCTTGGGGGACTAGTAGTGGTCTTCAGTACTTC
>TRBV6-1|TRBJ1-2|NA|NA
CASTTTAGRYGYTF
TGTGCCAGCACTACCACCGCGGGGAGGTATGGCTACACCTTC
>TRBV29-1|TRBJ2-1|NA|NA
CSVEVVSKRGGEQFF
TGCAGCGTTGAAGTCGTTAGCAAGAGGGGAGGTGAGCAGTTCTTC
>TRBV5-1|TRBJ1-3|NA|NA
CASSPTGGNTIYF
TGCGCCAGCAGCCCCACCGGAGGAAACACCATATATTTT
>TRBV9|TRBJ2-7|NA|TRBD2
CASSVGTSGRGSYEQYF
TGTGCCAGCAGCGTGGGGACTAGCGGGAGGGGCTCCTACGAGCAGTACTTC
>TRBV11-3|TRBJ2-7|NA|NA
CASSLDGASSEQYF
TGTGCCAGCAGCTTAGATGGGGCTAGCTCAGAGCAGTACTTC
>TRBV28|TRBJ2-2|NA|TRBD2
CASSYIPSSSGAGELFF
TGTGCCAGCAGTTATATTCCTTCGAGTAGCGGGGCCGGGGAGCTGTTTTTT